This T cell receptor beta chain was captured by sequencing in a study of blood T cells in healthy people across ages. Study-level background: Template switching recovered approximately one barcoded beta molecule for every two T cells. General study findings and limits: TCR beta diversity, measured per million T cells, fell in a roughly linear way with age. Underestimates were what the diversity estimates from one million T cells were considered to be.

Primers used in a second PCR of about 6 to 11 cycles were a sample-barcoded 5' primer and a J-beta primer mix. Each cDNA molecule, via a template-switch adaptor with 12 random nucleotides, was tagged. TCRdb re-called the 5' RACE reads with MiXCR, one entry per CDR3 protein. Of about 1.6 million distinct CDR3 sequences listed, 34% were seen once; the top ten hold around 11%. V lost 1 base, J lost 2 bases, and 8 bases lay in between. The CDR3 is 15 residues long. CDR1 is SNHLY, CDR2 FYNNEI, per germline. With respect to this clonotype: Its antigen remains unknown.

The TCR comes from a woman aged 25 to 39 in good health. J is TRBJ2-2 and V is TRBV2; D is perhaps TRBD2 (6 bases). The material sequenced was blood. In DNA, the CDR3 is TGTGCCAGCAGTGAAGTACTAGCAAACACCGGGGAGCTGTTTTTT. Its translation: CASSEVLANTGELFF.